This passage covers 20 T cell receptor beta chains from one sample sequenced in a study of T cell responses to AZD1222 COVID-19 vaccine. Only in-frame clones appear in the TCRdb table, and some are missing; sequencing was by immunoSEQ multiplex PCR. In the table there are 150,000 to 200,000 clones, 92% of which are singletons. The sequencing used peripheral blood, collected 28 days after the second AZD1222 dose. These receptors all stem from an adult who received the AZD1222 COVID-19 vaccine.

The rearrangement links TRBV30 to TRBJ2-1; D is undetermined. The length of the CDR3 is 11 residues. Looked up from germline, CDR1 is GTSNPN and CDR2 is SVGIG (reference sequence). Between the trimmed V and J ends, which lost 2 bases and 4 bases, there was a span of 3 bases. The CDR3 spells CAWSQYNEQFF. For the CDR3, the DNA is TGTGCCTGGAGTCAGTACAATGAGCAGTTCTTC.

This clone was seen a single time. The J gene is TRBJ2-4, the V gene TRBV5-1; possibly TRBD2 for D (6 bases). This CDR3 contains 15 residues. Trimming removed 7 bases from V and 2 bases from J, with 16 bases in between. Germline-derived CDR1 and CDR2 are SGHRS and YFSETQ. CDR3 in amino acids: CASRSWAGSKNIQYF. The CDR3 DNA reads TGCGCCAGCCGATCGTGGGCGGGATCCAAAAACATTCAGTACTTC.

This chain connects TRBV7-2 to TRBJ1-2; TRBD1 matches 10 bases. This CDR3 spans 18 amino acids. The germline gives CDR1 SGHTA, CDR2 FQGNSA. Trimming at V came to 1 base and at J to 4 bases, leaving 12 bases not matched to a gene. The CDR3: CASSLDSRDRGKIYGYTF. The CDR3 coding sequence is TGTGCCAGCAGCTTAGATTCTAGGGACAGGGGAAAGATCTATGGCTACACCTTC.

The chain is built from TRBV5-1 and TRBJ2-2, with D perhaps matching TRBD1 (6 bases). This CDR3 has 16 residues. From germline, CDR1 is SGHRS and CDR2 YFSETQ. V was shortened by 5 bases and J by 2 bases, with 16 bases between the two germline ends. CDR3 nucleotides: TGCGCCAGCAGAACTCTCCGGGACACCAACACCGGGGAGCTGTTTTTT. Translating gives CASRTLRDTNTGELFF.

The chain carries TRBV7-2 and TRBJ2-7, with D perhaps matching TRBD1 or TRBD2 (6 bases each). Germline CDR1 reads SGHTA; CDR2 reads FQGNSA. V was pared by 2 bases and J by 5 bases, with 13 bases between. The CDR3 totals 14 residues. CDR3 bases: TGTGCCAGCAGCTTACGAGGGGGGCCAAACGAGCAGTACTTC. This gives the protein CASSLRGGPNEQYF.

DNA for the CDR3: TGTGCCAGCAGCTTAGGCCTGGGGGTTGCTGGCTACACCTTC. It codes for CASSLGLGVAGYTF. This sequence joins TRBV13 and TRBJ1-2; D may be TRBD1 (5 bases). Between the trimmed V and J ends, which lost 0 bases and 7 bases, there was a span of 12 bases. The germline CDR1 and CDR2 sequences are PRHDT and FYEKMQ (reference sequence). This CDR3 has 14 amino acids.

This chain's CDR3 is CASSSPGGSSNEKLFF. The DNA of the CDR3 is TGTGCCAGTAGTTCCCCAGGGGGCTCATCTAATGAAAAACTGTTTTTT. The chain has TRBV19 and TRBJ1-4; 8 nucleotides agree with TRBD1. The V segment lost 5 bases and the J segment 3 bases; nucleotides outside the gene matches: 8. This CDR3 is 16 amino acids long. In germline, CDR1 is LNHDA, CDR2 SQIVND (reference sequence).

The chain is built from TRBV5-6 and TRBJ2-2; D is unclear. CDR3 length: 15 residues. Germline V gene sequence: CDR1 SGHDT, CDR2 YYEEEE. V dropped 0 bases and J dropped 4 bases, with 10 bases sitting between them. CDR3 in amino acids: CASSLGVRATGELFF. The DNA of the CDR3 is TGTGCCAGCAGCTTGGGGGTACGCGCCACCGGGGAGCTGTTTTTT.

The V and J genes are TRBV3-1 (or the pseudogene TRBV3-2) and TRBJ1-2; possibly TRBD1 for D (6 bases). The germline V gene encodes CDR1 LGHDT and CDR2 YNNKEL (reference sequence). Trimming shortened V by 3 bases and J by 4 bases, and 12 bases separated the two germline ends. CDR3 size: 14 residues. CDR3 loop: CASSQRNRAYGYTF. The DNA for the CDR3 is TGTGCCAGCAGCCAGCGGAACAGGGCCTATGGCTACACCTTC.

The chain carries TRBV5-1 and TRBJ1-4; D perhaps matches TRBD1 (5 bases). The germline V and J ends were trimmed by 7 bases and 1 base, with 14 bases remaining between them. This CDR3 is 15 amino acids long. Germline values: CDR1 SGHRS, CDR2 YFSETQ. The CDR3 DNA is TGCGCCAGCTCTGGGGGTTTCGTAACTAATGAAAAACTGTTTTTT. Amino acids: CASSGGFVTNEKLFF.

V is TRBV6-5 and J is TRBJ2-1; possibly TRBD1 for D (6 bases). Germline CDR1 MNHEY, CDR2 SVGAGI. V was cut by 0 bases and J by 6 bases, with 15 bases left in between. The CDR3 is 16 amino acids. The DNA of the CDR3 is TGTGCCAGCAGTTACTCGAAGGTAGGGGGTGGCAATGAGCAGTTCTTC. It is translated as CASSYSKVGGGNEQFF.

The chain is built from TRBV9 and TRBJ1-2; maybe TRBD1 (6 bases). CDR1 is SGDLS and CDR2 is YYNGEE in the germline V gene. V was shortened by 0 bases and J by 3 bases, with 15 bases between the two germline ends. This CDR3 region has 16 residues. The CDR3 spells CASSVGRQGTYYGYTF. CDR3 DNA sequence: TGTGCCAGCAGCGTAGGCCGGCAGGGGACCTACTATGGCTACACCTTC.

This chain links TRBV13 with TRBJ2-1; no definite D call. The CDR3 spans 11 residues. CDR1 and CDR2 (germline): PRHDT, FYEKMQ (reference sequence). V was cut by 3 bases and J by 4 bases, with 1 base left in between. The CDR3 sequence is CASSFYNEQFF. The CDR3 DNA reads as TGTGCCAGCAGCTTTTACAATGAGCAGTTCTTC.

A remark on this clone: The same CDR3 is also encoded by other DNA sequences in this sample. The chain carries TRBV12-3 or TRBV12-4 and TRBJ2-7; TRBD2 agrees at 8 bases. Trimming removed 6 bases from V and 3 bases from J; junction bases left unmatched: 4. The length of the CDR3 is 13 residues. DNA of the CDR3: TGTGCCAGCAGCTCCGGGACTAGCTACGAGCAGTACTTC. This gives the protein CASSSGTSYEQYF.

This clone was seen only a few times. V is TRBV19 and J is TRBJ1-1; 7 nucleotides align to TRBD1. CDR1 is LNHDA, CDR2 SQIVND, per germline (reference sequence). The V segment lost 3 bases and the J segment 4 bases; nucleotides outside the gene matches: 8. The CDR3 consists of 15 residues. The CDR3 sequence is CASSMTIRGTTEAFF. The CDR3 nucleotides read TGTGCCAGTAGTATGACCATCAGGGGGACCACTGAAGCTTTCTTT.

V usage is TRBV6-5 and J usage is TRBJ1-2; TRBD1 matches 8 bases. CDR3 size: 13 residues. Germline CDR1 reads MNHEY; CDR2 reads SVGAGI. V lost 6 bases to trimming and J lost 3 bases; unmatched junction nucleotides: 3. DNA for the CDR3: TGTGCCAGCAGACTACAGGGGGACTATGGCTACACCTTC. Its translation is CASRLQGDYGYTF.

V usage is TRBV19 and J usage is TRBJ1-2; no firm D call. Trimming took off 6 bases at V and 8 bases at J, with 22 bases between the two ends. The CDR3 runs 15 residues. Germline V gene lookup returns CDR1 LNHDA and CDR2 SQIVND (reference sequence). The DNA of the CDR3 is TGTGCCAGTAGATCGGTTGGGTCGGAGGCGGGCGGCTACACCTTC. Translated, it gives CASRSVGSEAGGYTF.

J is TRBJ2-1 and V is TRBV18; no clear D. V lost 1 base, J lost 5 bases, and 3 bases lay in between. This CDR3 spans 12 amino acids. The V gene's germline CDR1 is KGHSH and CDR2 LQKENI. The CDR3 DNA is TGTGCCAGCTCACCACGGGACAATGAGCAGTTCTTC. Amino acids: CASSPRDNEQFF.

The chain recombines TRBV6-5 with TRBJ1-2; the D is unclear. Per the germline V gene, CDR1 is MNHEY and CDR2 is SVGAGI. V was trimmed by 0 bases and J by 3 bases, leaving 11 bases between them. The CDR3 totals 15 residues. The CDR3 loop reads CASSYSTGGDYGYTF. The CDR3 DNA reads TGTGCCAGCAGTTACTCCACCGGAGGTGACTATGGCTACACCTTC.

The V and J genes are TRBV5-1 and TRBJ1-1; D perhaps matches TRBD1 (6 bases). The CDR3 is 17 residues long. Per germline, CDR1 SGHRS and CDR2 YFSETQ. Deletions cut 0 bases from V and 3 bases from J, with 18 bases between. This CDR3 reads CASSLVAGGPRDTEAFF. The CDR3 coding sequence is TGCGCCAGCAGCTTGGTGGCTGGGGGGCCTCGGGACACTGAAGCTTTCTTT.